Reported below is one T cell receptor (beta chain). Antigen: not known. The sample comes from a study of cytomegalovirus exposure and HLA in healthy donors. Study-level points and caveats: Later on, a genetic analysis was performed. It linked a missense variant in DCLRE1C with V- and J-gene trimming of TCR beta. Later, an analysis found that common viral pathogens appeared to be linked with several of the most significant clusters.

60 Vbeta and 13 Jbeta primers were used in PCR. In the original processing: The authors later counted about 80 million unique TCR beta chains, 9.5 million to 11 million of them shared. Data came from immunoSEQ multiplex PCR; TCRdb stores just in-frame clones and leaves some out. From that table come the V and J calls and clone size; the DNA was used to work out D and trimming. The table has about 120,000 clones, over 70% seen once; the top ten hold 7.5% to 9.5%. CDR1 is SQVTM and CDR2 is ANQGSEA in the germline V gene. This CDR3 spans 13 amino acids. The chain recombines TRBV29-1 with TRBJ2-5; no definite D call. The J call may be incorrect, as the DNA end agrees better with TRBJ2-7. Sequencing was done on a sample of PBMCs. The origin of this receptor is a female donor in good health and CMV-seropositive. CDR3 nucleotide sequence: TGCAGCGGTTCGACTTCCACCGACTACGAGCAGTACTTC. This translates into CSGSTSTDYEQYF.